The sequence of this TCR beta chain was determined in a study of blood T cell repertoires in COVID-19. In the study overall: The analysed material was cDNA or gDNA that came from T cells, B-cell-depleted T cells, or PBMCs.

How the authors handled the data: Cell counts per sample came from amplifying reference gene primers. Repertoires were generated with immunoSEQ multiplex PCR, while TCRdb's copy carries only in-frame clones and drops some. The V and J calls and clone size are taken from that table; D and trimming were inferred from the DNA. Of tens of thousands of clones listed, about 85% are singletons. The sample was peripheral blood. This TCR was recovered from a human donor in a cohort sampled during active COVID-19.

The CDR3 region has the DNA TGTGCCAGTAGTCCCTGGACTAGCGGGAACCAAGAGACCCAGTACTTC. Protein: CASSPWTSGNQETQYF. The chain recombines TRBV19 with TRBJ2-5; 12 bases align to TRBD2. The CDR3 covers 16 residues. Germline V gives CDR1 LNHDA, CDR2 SQIVND (reference sequence). With V trimmed by 5 bases and J by 0 bases, 4 bases remained unmatched.